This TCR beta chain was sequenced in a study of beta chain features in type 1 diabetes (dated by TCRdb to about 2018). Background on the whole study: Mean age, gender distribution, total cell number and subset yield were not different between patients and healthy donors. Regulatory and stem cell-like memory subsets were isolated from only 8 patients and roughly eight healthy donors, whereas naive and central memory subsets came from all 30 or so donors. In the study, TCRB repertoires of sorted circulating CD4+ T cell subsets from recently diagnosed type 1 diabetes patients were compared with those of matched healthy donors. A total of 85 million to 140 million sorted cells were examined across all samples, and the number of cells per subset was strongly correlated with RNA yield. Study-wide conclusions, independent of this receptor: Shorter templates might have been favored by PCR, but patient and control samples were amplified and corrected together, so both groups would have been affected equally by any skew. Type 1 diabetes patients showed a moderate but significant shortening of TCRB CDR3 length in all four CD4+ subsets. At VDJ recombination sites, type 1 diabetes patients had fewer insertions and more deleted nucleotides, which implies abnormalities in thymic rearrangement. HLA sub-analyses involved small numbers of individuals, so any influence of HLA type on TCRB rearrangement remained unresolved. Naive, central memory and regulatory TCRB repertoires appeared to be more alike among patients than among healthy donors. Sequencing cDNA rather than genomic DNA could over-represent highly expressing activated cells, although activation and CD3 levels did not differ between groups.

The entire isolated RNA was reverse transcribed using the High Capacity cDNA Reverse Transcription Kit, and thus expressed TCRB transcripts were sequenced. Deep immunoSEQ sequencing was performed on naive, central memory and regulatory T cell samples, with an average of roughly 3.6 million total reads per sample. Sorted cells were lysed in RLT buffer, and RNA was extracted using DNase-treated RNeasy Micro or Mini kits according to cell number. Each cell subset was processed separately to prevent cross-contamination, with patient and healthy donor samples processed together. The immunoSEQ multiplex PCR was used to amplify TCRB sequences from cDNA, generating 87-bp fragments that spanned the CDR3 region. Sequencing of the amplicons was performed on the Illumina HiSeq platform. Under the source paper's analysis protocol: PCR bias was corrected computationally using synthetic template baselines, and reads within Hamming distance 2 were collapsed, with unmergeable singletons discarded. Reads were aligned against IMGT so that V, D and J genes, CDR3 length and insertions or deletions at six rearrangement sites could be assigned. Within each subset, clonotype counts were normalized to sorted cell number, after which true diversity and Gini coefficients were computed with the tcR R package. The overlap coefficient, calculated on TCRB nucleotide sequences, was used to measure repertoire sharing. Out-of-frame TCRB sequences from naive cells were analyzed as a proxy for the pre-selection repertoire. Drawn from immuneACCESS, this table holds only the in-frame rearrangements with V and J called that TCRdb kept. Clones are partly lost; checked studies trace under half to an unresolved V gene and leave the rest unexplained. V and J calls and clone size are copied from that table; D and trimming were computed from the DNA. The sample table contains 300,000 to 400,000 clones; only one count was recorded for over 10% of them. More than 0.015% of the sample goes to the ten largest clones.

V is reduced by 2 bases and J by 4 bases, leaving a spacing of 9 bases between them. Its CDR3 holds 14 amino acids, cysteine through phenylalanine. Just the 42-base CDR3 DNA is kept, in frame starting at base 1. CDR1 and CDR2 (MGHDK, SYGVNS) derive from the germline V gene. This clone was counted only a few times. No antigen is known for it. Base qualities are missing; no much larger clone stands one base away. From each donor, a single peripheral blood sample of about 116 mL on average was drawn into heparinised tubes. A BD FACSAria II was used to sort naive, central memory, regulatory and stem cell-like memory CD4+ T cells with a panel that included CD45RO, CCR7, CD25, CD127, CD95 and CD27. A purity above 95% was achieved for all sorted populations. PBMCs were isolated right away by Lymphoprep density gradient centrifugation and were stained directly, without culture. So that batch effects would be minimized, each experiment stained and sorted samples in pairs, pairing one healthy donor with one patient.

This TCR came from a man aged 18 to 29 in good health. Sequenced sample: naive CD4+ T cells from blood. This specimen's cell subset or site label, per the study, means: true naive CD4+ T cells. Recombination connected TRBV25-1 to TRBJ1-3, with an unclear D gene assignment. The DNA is TGTGCCAGCAGTGAAAAAACTGTGGGAAACACCATATATTTT. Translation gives CASSEKTVGNTIYF.